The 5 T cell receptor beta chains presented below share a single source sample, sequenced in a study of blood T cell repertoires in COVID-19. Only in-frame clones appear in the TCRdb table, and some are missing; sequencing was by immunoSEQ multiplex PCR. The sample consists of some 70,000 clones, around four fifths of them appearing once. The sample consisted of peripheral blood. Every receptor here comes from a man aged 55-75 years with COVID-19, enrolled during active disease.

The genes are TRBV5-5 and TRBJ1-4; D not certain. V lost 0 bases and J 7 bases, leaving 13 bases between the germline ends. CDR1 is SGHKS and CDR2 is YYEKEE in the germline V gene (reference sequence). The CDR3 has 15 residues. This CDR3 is CASSLGLSIGEKLFF. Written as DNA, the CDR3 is TGTGCCAGCAGCTTGGGACTTTCGATTGGTGAAAAACTGTTTTTT. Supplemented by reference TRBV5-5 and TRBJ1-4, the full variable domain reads DAGVTQSPTHLIKTRGQQVTLRCSPISGHKSVSWYQQVLGQGPQFIFQYYEKEERGRGNFPDRFSARQFPNYSSELNVNALLLGDSALYLCASSLGLSIGEKLFFGSGTQLSVL.

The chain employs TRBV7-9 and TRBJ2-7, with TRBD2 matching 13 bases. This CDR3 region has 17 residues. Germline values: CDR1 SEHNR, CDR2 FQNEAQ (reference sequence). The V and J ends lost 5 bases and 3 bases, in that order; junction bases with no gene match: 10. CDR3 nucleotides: TGTGCCAGCAGCGCGATACTAGCGGGAGGGCTTCTCTACGAGCAGTACTTC. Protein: CASSAILAGGLLYEQYF.

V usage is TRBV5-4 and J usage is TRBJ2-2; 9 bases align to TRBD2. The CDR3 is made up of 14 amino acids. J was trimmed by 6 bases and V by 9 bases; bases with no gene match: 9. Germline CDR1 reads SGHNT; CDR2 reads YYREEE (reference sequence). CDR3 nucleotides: TGTGCCACAACGTTAGCGGGAGTCGCCGGGGAGCTGTTTTTT. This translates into CATTLAGVAGELFF.

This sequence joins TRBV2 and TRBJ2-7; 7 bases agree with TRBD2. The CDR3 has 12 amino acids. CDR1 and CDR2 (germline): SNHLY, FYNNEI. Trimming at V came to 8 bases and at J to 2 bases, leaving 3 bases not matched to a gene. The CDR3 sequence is CASRLAAYEQYF. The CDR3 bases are TGTGCCAGCCGACTAGCCGCCTACGAGCAGTACTTC.

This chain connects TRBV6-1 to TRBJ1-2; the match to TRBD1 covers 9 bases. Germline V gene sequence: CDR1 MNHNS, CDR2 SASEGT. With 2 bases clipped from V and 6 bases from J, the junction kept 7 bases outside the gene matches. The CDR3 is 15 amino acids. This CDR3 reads CASSERDRVMHGYTF. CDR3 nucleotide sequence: TGTGCCAGCAGTGAACGGGACAGGGTGATGCATGGCTACACCTTC.